The rows below give T cell receptor beta chains drawn from one sample of a study of early T cells in non-severe SARS-CoV-2 infection. TCRdb re-derived calls from the 5' RACE reads in MiXCR, one entry per CDR3 protein. In the table there are 30,000 to 40,000 distinct CDR3 sequences, 9% to 9.5% of which are singletons. Input material: whole blood. The origin of the receptors is an adult who was a healthcare worker with PCR-confirmed SARS-CoV-2 infection or an uninfected control (not recorded which). The CDR3 runs from the conserved cysteine through the conserved F or W. D genes are given only for firm matches. Size values are once, few and many counts, or a class for expanded clones, and some rows have none.

J gene: TRBJ1-2
clone size: many
D gene: -
V gene: TRBV29-1
CDR3 protein: CSVEEKGGRGYTF
CDR3 DNA: TGCAGCGTTGAAGAGAAGGGGGGGCGCGGCTACACCTTC

J gene: TRBJ2-1
clone size: -
D gene: TRBD2
V gene: TRBV7-9
CDR3 protein: CASSPTGGYNEQFF
CDR3 DNA: TGTGCCAGCAGCCCCACGGGGGGTTACAATGAGCAGTTCTTC

J gene: TRBJ2-3
clone size: many
D gene: -
V gene: TRBV2
CDR3 protein: CASSDPVSDTQYF
CDR3 DNA: TGTGCCAGCAGTGATCCGGTGTCAGATACGCAGTATTTT

J gene: TRBJ2-2
clone size: many
D gene: -
V gene: TRBV24-1
CDR3 protein: CATSDLRGPTGELFF
CDR3 DNA: TGTGCCACCAGTGATTTGCGGGGCCCCACCGGGGAGCTGTTTTTT

J gene: TRBJ2-5
clone size: many
D gene: -
V gene: TRBV11-2
CDR3 protein: CASSPRLLYQETQYF
CDR3 DNA: TGTGCCAGCAGCCCTCGACTGTTGTACCAAGAGACCCAGTACTTC

J gene: TRBJ2-3
clone size: -
D gene: -
V gene: TRBV20-1
CDR3 protein: CSATPGGATDTQYF
CDR3 DNA: TGCAGTGCTACCCCTGGCGGAGCCACAGATACGCAGTATTTT

J gene: TRBJ1-2
clone size: many
D gene: -
V gene: TRBV12-3/TRBV12-4
CDR3 protein: CASSFLRVGGYTF
CDR3 DNA: TGTGCCAGCAGTTTTCTCAGGGTGGGAGGCTACACCTTC

J gene: TRBJ2-5
clone size: -
D gene: TRBD1
V gene: TRBV29-1
CDR3 protein: CSVEGTGLGETQYF
CDR3 DNA: TGCAGCGTTGAGGGGACAGGGCTGGGAGAGACCCAGTACTTC

J gene: TRBJ2-1
clone size: -
D gene: TRBD1
V gene: TRBV5-1
CDR3 protein: CASSWDRGSYNEQFF
CDR3 DNA: TGCGCCAGCAGCTGGGACAGGGGCTCCTACAATGAGCAGTTCTTC

J gene: TRBJ2-5
clone size: medium-sized
D gene: TRBD1
V gene: TRBV7-2
CDR3 protein: CASSSGQGRQETQYF
CDR3 DNA: TGTGCCAGCAGCTCAGGACAGGGGCGGCAAGAGACCCAGTACTTC

J gene: TRBJ1-1
clone size: -
D gene: -
V gene: TRBV29-1
CDR3 protein: CSVEGAVAFF
CDR3 DNA: TGCAGCGTTGAAGGCGCGGTGGCTTTCTTT

J gene: TRBJ2-1
clone size: many
D gene: TRBD2
V gene: TRBV3-1
CDR3 protein: CASSQATSGGNEQFF
CDR3 DNA: TGTGCCAGCAGCCAAGCCACTAGCGGGGGGAATGAGCAGTTCTTC

J gene: TRBJ2-1
clone size: many
D gene: -
V gene: TRBV7-2
CDR3 protein: CASSLAYGDEQFF
CDR3 DNA: TGTGCCAGCAGCTTAGCATATGGGGATGAGCAGTTCTTC

J gene: TRBJ2-7
clone size: few
D gene: TRBD2
V gene: TRBV5-4
CDR3 protein: CASSSGEKQYF
CDR3 DNA: TGTGCCAGCAGCAGCGGGGAAAAGCAGTACTTC

J gene: TRBJ2-1
clone size: many
D gene: TRBD1
V gene: TRBV7-6
CDR3 protein: CASSRSTGALQFF
CDR3 DNA: TGTGCCAGCAGCCGAAGTACAGGGGCGTTGCAGTTCTTC

J gene: TRBJ1-5
clone size: many
D gene: -
V gene: TRBV5-6
CDR3 protein: CASSLGQISNQPQHF
CDR3 DNA: TGTGCCAGCAGCCTTGGACAGATTAGCAATCAGCCCCAGCATTTT

J gene: TRBJ1-1
clone size: many
D gene: -
V gene: TRBV6-2/TRBV6-3
CDR3 protein: CASSYSSSGPGNTEAFF
CDR3 DNA: TGTGCCAGCAGTTACTCGAGTAGCGGACCCGGGAACACTGAAGCTTTCTTT

J gene: TRBJ1-5
clone size: many
D gene: -
V gene: TRBV3-1
CDR3 protein: CASSQVPSNQPQHF
CDR3 DNA: TGTGCCAGCAGCCAAGTCCCTAGCAATCAGCCCCAGCATTTT

J gene: TRBJ1-1
clone size: -
D gene: -
V gene: TRBV4-2
CDR3 protein: CASSQGGSDTEAFF
CDR3 DNA: TGTGCCAGCAGCCAAGGGGGGAGTGACACTGAAGCTTTCTTT

J gene: TRBJ2-4
clone size: few
D gene: -
V gene: TRBV7-9
CDR3 protein: CASSLDEPRDIQYF
CDR3 DNA: TGTGCCAGCAGCTTAGACGAGCCTAGGGACATTCAGTACTTC

J gene: TRBJ1-5
clone size: -
D gene: -
V gene: TRBV5-4
CDR3 protein: CASSLAPYQPQHF
CDR3 DNA: TGTGCCAGCAGCTTGGCCCCCTATCAGCCCCAGCATTTT

J gene: TRBJ1-2
clone size: many
D gene: -
V gene: TRBV6-5
CDR3 protein: CASSYKARYGYTF
CDR3 DNA: TGTGCCAGCAGTTACAAAGCTCGCTATGGCTACACCTTC

J gene: TRBJ2-3
clone size: many
D gene: TRBD2
V gene: TRBV2
CDR3 protein: CASSPTSGGANTQYF
CDR3 DNA: TGTGCCAGCAGTCCCACTAGCGGGGGGGCGAATACGCAGTATTTT

J gene: TRBJ2-1
clone size: many
D gene: TRBD2
V gene: TRBV6-5
CDR3 protein: CASSYSDVGSGALEQFF
CDR3 DNA: TGTGCCAGCAGTTACTCGGACGTAGGTAGCGGGGCCCTCGAGCAGTTCTTC

J gene: TRBJ2-7
clone size: -
D gene: TRBD2
V gene: TRBV7-9
CDR3 protein: CASSPSGARAEQYF
CDR3 DNA: TGTGCCAGCAGTCCTAGCGGGGCAAGGGCCGAGCAGTACTTC

J gene: TRBJ1-4
clone size: many
D gene: -
V gene: TRBV7-3
CDR3 protein: CASTTWEGQRKMKNCFF
CDR3 DNA: -

J gene: TRBJ2-5
clone size: -
D gene: -
V gene: TRBV11-2
CDR3 protein: CASSFLAAETQYF
CDR3 DNA: TGTGCCAGCAGCTTCCTAGCCGCAGAGACCCAGTACTTC

J gene: TRBJ2-7
clone size: many
D gene: -
V gene: TRBV6-5
CDR3 protein: CASSYSPQTYEQYF
CDR3 DNA: TGTGCCAGCAGTTACTCTCCACAAACCTACGAGCAGTACTTC

J gene: TRBJ2-3
clone size: many
D gene: TRBD1
V gene: TRBV5-5
CDR3 protein: CASSTDRASTDTQYF
CDR3 DNA: TGTGCCAGCAGCACCGACAGGGCTAGCACAGATACGCAGTATTTT

J gene: TRBJ1-2
clone size: many
D gene: -
V gene: TRBV5-6
CDR3 protein: CASNKYTGGANYGYTF
CDR3 DNA: TGTGCCAGCAACAAATATACAGGAGGAGCTAACTATGGCTACACCTTC

J gene: TRBJ1-5
clone size: many
D gene: -
V gene: TRBV5-5
CDR3 protein: CASSLAPAGFSNQPQHF
CDR3 DNA: TGTGCCAGCAGCTTGGCTCCCGCAGGGTTCAGCAATCAGCCCCAGCATTTT

J gene: TRBJ1-1
clone size: many
D gene: TRBD1
V gene: TRBV5-6
CDR3 protein: CASSLKGAAYGAFF
CDR3 DNA: TGTGCCAGCAGCTTAAAGGGGGCAGCCTATGGGGCTTTCTTT

J gene: TRBJ1-4
clone size: -
D gene: TRBD1
V gene: TRBV20-1
CDR3 protein: CSARENRGQNEKLFF
CDR3 DNA: TGCAGTGCTAGAGAAAACAGGGGGCAGAATGAAAAACTGTTTTTT

J gene: TRBJ1-6
clone size: -
D gene: -
V gene: TRBV7-2
CDR3 protein: CASSSSRGVESPLHF
CDR3 DNA: TGTGCCAGCAGCTCCAGTCGAGGGGTAGAGTCACCCCTCCACTTT

J gene: TRBJ1-2
clone size: -
D gene: -
V gene: TRBV7-9
CDR3 protein: CASSLGGSDYGYTF
CDR3 DNA: TGTGCCAGCAGCTTAGGGGGTTCGGACTATGGCTACACCTTC

J gene: TRBJ2-7
clone size: many
D gene: -
V gene: TRBV9
CDR3 protein: CASSAGEAGPYEQYF
CDR3 DNA: TGTGCCAGCAGCGCTGGGGAGGCTGGACCCTACGAGCAGTACTTC

J gene: TRBJ2-7
clone size: many
D gene: TRBD1
V gene: TRBV3-1
CDR3 protein: CASSTGTVYEQYF
CDR3 DNA: TGTGCCAGCAGCACCGGGACAGTCTACGAGCAGTACTTC

J gene: TRBJ1-2
clone size: -
D gene: TRBD1
V gene: TRBV25-1
CDR3 protein: CASWGIQGFGYGYTF
CDR3 DNA: TGTGCCAGCTGGGGCATACAGGGGTTTGGCTATGGCTACACCTTC

J gene: TRBJ2-2
clone size: many
D gene: -
V gene: TRBV7-3
CDR3 protein: CASSSPGGGGAGELFF
CDR3 DNA: TGTGCCAGCAGCTCGCCCGGTGGAGGTGGGGCCGGGGAGCTGTTTTTT

J gene: TRBJ1-5
clone size: few
D gene: TRBD1
V gene: TRBV2
CDR3 protein: CASSDGQGVQPQHF
CDR3 DNA: TGTGCCAGCAGTGATGGCCAGGGGGTACAGCCCCAGCATTTT

J gene: TRBJ1-4
clone size: many
D gene: TRBD1
V gene: TRBV20-1
CDR3 protein: CSALGTGGAEVEKLFF
CDR3 DNA: TGCAGTGCCCTAGGGACAGGGGGCGCGGAAGTTGAAAAACTGTTTTTT

J gene: TRBJ2-1
clone size: -
D gene: -
V gene: TRBV20-1
CDR3 protein: CSARSGEVYNEQFF
CDR3 DNA: TGCAGTGCTAGATCCGGCGAAGTATACAATGAGCAGTTCTTC

J gene: TRBJ2-1
clone size: once
D gene: -
V gene: TRBV5-6
CDR3 protein: CASSLSGESNEQFF
CDR3 DNA: TGTGCCAGCAGCTTGTCAGGGGAAAGCAATGAGCAGTTCTTC

J gene: TRBJ1-2
clone size: many
D gene: TRBD1
V gene: TRBV29-1
CDR3 protein: CSTTLLDRGTYGYTF
CDR3 DNA: TGCAGCACTACCCTCCTGGACAGGGGGACCTATGGCTACACCTTC

J gene: TRBJ1-5
clone size: few
D gene: -
V gene: TRBV12-3/TRBV12-4
CDR3 protein: CASSLLGDKPQHF
CDR3 DNA: TGTGCCAGCAGTTTACTAGGGGACAAGCCCCAGCATTTT

J gene: TRBJ1-5
clone size: many
D gene: TRBD1
V gene: TRBV6-1
CDR3 protein: CASSETGAPGQPQHF
CDR3 DNA: TGTGCCAGCAGTGAAACAGGGGCGCCCGGTCAGCCCCAGCATTTT

J gene: TRBJ2-1
clone size: few
D gene: -
V gene: TRBV5-1
CDR3 protein: CASSYRPSVGNEQFF
CDR3 DNA: TGCGCCAGCAGTTACCGGCCTAGCGTCGGCAATGAGCAGTTCTTC

J gene: TRBJ2-3
clone size: many
D gene: TRBD2
V gene: TRBV5-4
CDR3 protein: CASSRTSGITDTQYF
CDR3 DNA: TGTGCCAGCAGCCGGACTAGCGGGATCACAGATACGCAGTATTTT